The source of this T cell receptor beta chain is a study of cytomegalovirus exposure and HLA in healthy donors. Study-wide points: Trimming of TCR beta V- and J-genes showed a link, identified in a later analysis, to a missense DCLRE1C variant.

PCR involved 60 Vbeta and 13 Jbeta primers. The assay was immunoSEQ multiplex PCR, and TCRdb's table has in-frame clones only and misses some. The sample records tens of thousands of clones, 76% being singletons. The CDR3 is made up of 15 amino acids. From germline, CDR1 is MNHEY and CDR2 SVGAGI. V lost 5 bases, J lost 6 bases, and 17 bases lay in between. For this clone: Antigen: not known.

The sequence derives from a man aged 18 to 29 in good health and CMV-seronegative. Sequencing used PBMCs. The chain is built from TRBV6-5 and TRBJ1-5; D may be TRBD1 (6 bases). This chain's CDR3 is CASSPEGGQSQPQHF. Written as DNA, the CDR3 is TGTGCCAGCAGTCCCGAGGGGGGGCAAAGTCAGCCCCAGCATTTT.